This entry lists 26 T cell receptor beta chains sequenced from one sample in a study of metastatic and nonmetastatic thyroid tumors. TCRdb reassembled clones from the PCR reads with MiXCR. This table holds about 17,000 clones, about a third found once. All patients were treatment-naive before thyroid surgery. Sequencing input: tumor tissue. The receptors were gathered from a female donor with papillary thyroid cancer or a benign thyroid nodule (not recorded which). Some clones in this sample may be carry-over from other donors' samples.

This clone appeared many times. Other DNA sequences in this specimen translate into the identical CDR3. The rearrangement joins TRBV11-3 to TRBJ1-1, with a possible D match to TRBD1 (6 bases). CDR3 length: 14 residues. The V gene's germline CDR1 is SGHNT and CDR2 YENEEA. The ends were cut back, 5 bases at V and 1 base at J, with 11 bases in the middle. CDR3 protein: CASSLGGPNTEAFF. The CDR3 DNA sequence: TGTGCCAGCAGCCTCGGGGGCCCGAACACTGAAGCTTTCTTT.

This clone has ten or more counts. V is TRBV20-1 and J is TRBJ2-5, with 9 bases matching TRBD2. J gave up 2 bases and V 3 bases, and 7 bases lay outside the gene matches. CDR1 and CDR2 from the germline V gene are DFQATT and SNEGSKA (reference sequence). The CDR3 contains 15 residues. The CDR3 DNA reads as TGCAGTGCTAGTCCTAGCGGGATAAGGCAAGAGACCCAGTACTTC. This codes for CSASPSGIRQETQYF.

This clone was counted between two and nine times. A much larger clone sits a single nucleotide away, making a read error possible. The same CDR3 arises from other DNA sequences in this sample as well. The chain joins TRBV5-4 to TRBJ2-3, with 7 positions matching TRBD1. The CDR3 is made up of 13 amino acids. V was clipped by 5 bases and J by 6 bases; unmatched bases: 6. The germline V gene has CDR1 SGHNT and CDR2 YYREEE (reference sequence). The CDR3 DNA reads TGTGCCAGCAGTTGGGCAGGGGGTGATACGCAGTATTTT. This encodes CASSWAGGDTQYF.

This clone was seen at least ten times. The chain joins TRBV10-2 to TRBJ2-5; 9 nucleotides match TRBD2. The CDR3 is made up of 18 amino acids. CDR1 is WSHSY, CDR2 SAAADI, per germline. J gave up 0 bases and V 0 bases, and 8 bases lay outside the gene matches. This CDR3 reads CASSESPRTSANQETQYF. CDR3 sequence (DNA): TGCGCCAGCAGTGAGTCTCCTCGGACTAGCGCCAACCAAGAGACCCAGTACTTC.

Judged by abundance, this clone is medium-sized. Other DNA sequences from this sample encode an identical CDR3 as well. The V and J genes are TRBV28 and TRBJ2-1, with D maybe TRBD2 (6 bases). The CDR3 has 15 amino acids. In germline, CDR1 is MDHEN, CDR2 SYDVKM. V was shortened by 5 bases and J by 0 bases, with 11 bases between the two germline ends. The CDR3 loop is CASSPPTSSYNEQFF. The CDR3 region has the DNA TGTGCCAGCAGTCCCCCGACTAGCTCCTACAATGAGCAGTTCTTC.

This clone was counted at least ten times. The chain joins TRBV9 to TRBJ2-5, with TRBD1 matching over 7 bases. V lost 2 bases to trimming and J lost 4 bases; unmatched junction nucleotides: 8. The CDR3 has 15 residues. Germline lookup yields CDR1 SGDLS and CDR2 YYNGEE. The CDR3 DNA follows: TGTGCCAGCAGCGTCGACAGGGCGAGTAGAGAGACCCAGTACTTC. It codes for CASSVDRASRETQYF.

This clone occurred many times. The chain's CDR3 is CASSPGGFWSNEQFF. DNA for the CDR3: TGTGCCAGCAGCCCTGGTGGTTTTTGGTCCAATGAGCAGTTCTTC. This chain connects TRBV5-6 to TRBJ2-1, with D unresolved. Germline-derived CDR1 and CDR2 are SGHDT and YYEEEE. The CDR3 contains 15 residues. Deletions cut 4 bases from V and 6 bases from J, with 17 bases between. The whole variable domain, filled in from reference TRBV5-6 and TRBJ2-1, reads DAGVTQSPTHLIKTRGQQVTLRCSPKSGHDTVSWYQQALGQGPQFIFQYYEEEERQRGNFPDRFSGHQFPNYSSELNVNALLLGDSALYLCASSPGGFWSNEQFFGPGTRLTVL.

By sample fraction, this clone is medium-sized (0.01 to 0.1%). V gene TRBV5-1 combines with J gene TRBJ2-1; TRBD1 is a possible D gene (6 bases). The CDR3 sequence is 15 residues long. V lost 0 bases to trimming and J lost 5 bases, with 12 bases between them. Germline V lookup: CDR1 SGHRS, CDR2 YFSETQ. The CDR3 coding sequence is TGCGCCAGCAGCTTGGTACAGGGCCTGAACAATGAGCAGTTCTTC. The encoded protein is CASSLVQGLNNEQFF.

This clone is medium-sized by share. The V call is TRBV7-8, the J call TRBJ2-1, with 7 bases identical to TRBD2. The CDR3 is made up of 14 amino acids. The V and J ends lost 1 base and 11 bases, in that order; junction bases with no gene match: 8. Germline V gene data show CDR1 as SGHVS and CDR2 as FQNEAQ. This CDR3 reads CASSLEEASGKQFF. The CDR3 bases are TGTGCCAGCAGCTTAGAAGAGGCTAGCGGAAAGCAGTTCTTC.

This clone has a handful of counts. V and J are TRBV28 and TRBJ2-7; tentatively, D is TRBD1 or TRBD2 (5 bases each). The CDR3 consists of 15 residues. Germline loops: CDR1 MDHEN, CDR2 SYDVKM. V was clipped by 0 bases and J by 2 bases, with 11 bases between them. CDR3 sequence: CASSLWTGQAYEQYF. CDR3 nucleotides: TGTGCCAGCAGTTTATGGACGGGGCAAGCCTACGAGCAGTACTTC.

This clone showed up just a few times. The CDR3 DNA is TGTGCCAGCAGTGATAGACAAATGGGAGATACGCAGTATTTT. Amino acid sequence: CASSDRQMGDTQYF. V usage is TRBV2 and J usage is TRBJ2-3; D remains unclear. Trimming stripped 3 bases from V and 5 bases from J, with 12 bases between. The germline gives CDR1 SNHLY, CDR2 FYNNEI. The CDR3 runs 14 residues.

J is TRBJ2-7 and V is TRBV2; the match to TRBD1 covers 7 bases. The V and J ends lost 6 bases and 5 bases, in that order; junction bases with no gene match: 7. Germline V lookup: CDR1 SNHLY, CDR2 FYNNEI. The CDR3 is 13 amino acids. CDR3 sequence: CASSRTGPNEQYF. CDR3 bases: TGTGCCAGCAGCAGGACAGGACCGAACGAGCAGTACTTC.

This clone has at least ten counts. Being one base from a much bigger clone, this may be a read error. The rearrangement uses TRBV12-3 or TRBV12-4 and TRBJ2-3; 10 bases agree with TRBD2. Trimming took 5 bases from V and 11 from J; bases not matched to a gene: 10. The CDR3 spans 14 residues. The CDR3 region is CASSPGAGGPLQYF. Written as DNA, the CDR3 is TGTGCCAGCAGTCCTGGAGCGGGAGGGCCTTTGCAGTATTTT.

The chain links TRBV28 to TRBJ1-6; D is perhaps TRBD1 (6 bases). The CDR3 length is 15 residues. Trimming removed 6 bases at V and 7 bases at J, with 16 bases between. The germline gives CDR1 MDHEN, CDR2 SYDVKM. CDR3 amino acids: CASSLPGHSNSPLHF. The CDR3 region has the DNA TGTGCCAGCAGCCTACCGGGACACTCGAATTCACCCCTCCACTTT.

In its sample, this clone was seen a few times. V usage is TRBV5-1 and J usage is TRBJ2-5, with D tentatively TRBD2 (7 bases). The CDR3 contains 17 residues. V was clipped by 4 bases and J by 5 bases, with 24 bases between them. The germline CDR1 and CDR2 sequences are SGHRS and YFSETQ. The CDR3 nucleotides are TGCGCCAGCAGCCGTGGGGGGGCCGGGGGGCTTGAGGAGACCCAGTACTTC. Its protein is CASSRGGAGGLEETQYF.

In its sample, this clone ranks as medium-sized. The chain recombines TRBV6-1 with TRBJ2-7; 9 bases line up with TRBD2. V dropped 8 bases and J dropped 0; count of bases not matched to a gene: 8. Germline loops: CDR1 MNHNS, CDR2 SASEGT. The CDR3 runs to 15 residues. CDR3 sequence reads: CASGLLAGLSYEQYF. The CDR3 DNA sequence: TGTGCCAGCGGCCTACTAGCGGGCCTCTCCTACGAGCAGTACTTC.

The CDR3 loop is CASSLEGYDQPQHF. CDR3 DNA sequence: TGCGCCAGCAGCTTGGAGGGGTATGATCAGCCCCAGCATTTT. The V call is TRBV5-1, the J call TRBJ1-5, with D perhaps matching TRBD1 (5 bases). The CDR3 totals 14 residues. Germline-derived CDR1 and CDR2 are SGHRS and YFSETQ. Trimming cost V 0 bases and J 5 bases, with 9 bases left between them.

The chain has TRBV11-3 and TRBJ2-3; D might be TRBD1 (6 bases). Per the germline V gene, CDR1 is SGHNT and CDR2 is YENEEA. The CDR3 contains 15 residues. V was clipped by 4 bases and J by 0 bases, with 11 bases between them. The CDR3 DNA reads as TGTGCCAGCAGCTCACAGGGTTATAGCACAGATACGCAGTATTTT. Its protein product is CASSSQGYSTDTQYF.

The chain combines TRBV5-1 with TRBJ2-2; 8 bases match TRBD1. Germline V gene lookup returns CDR1 SGHRS and CDR2 YFSETQ. V dropped 4 bases and J dropped 1; count of bases not matched to a gene: 6. There are 16 residues in the CDR3. In nucleotides, the CDR3 is TGCGCCAGCAGCCTTCAGGGGACAGGGAACACCGGGGAGCTGTTTTTT. This translates into CASSLQGTGNTGELFF.

The V and J genes are TRBV5-1 and TRBJ2-7; 8 positions agree with TRBD1. Trimming at V came to 2 bases and at J to 0 bases, leaving 10 bases not matched to a gene. Germline V CDR1 and CDR2: SGHRS, YFSETQ. CDR3 length: 17 residues. The CDR3 sequence: CASSFLLGQGFSYEQYF. CDR3 DNA: TGCGCCAGCAGCTTCTTGTTAGGACAGGGTTTCTCCTACGAGCAGTACTTC.

Only a few counts were recorded for this clone. V usage is TRBV9 and J usage is TRBJ2-7; 9 bases are a match to TRBD2. CDR3 length equals 16 residues. V trimming: 3 bases; J trimming: 0 bases; junction bases outside the gene matches: 7. The V gene's germline CDR1 is SGDLS and CDR2 YYNGEE. CDR3 DNA: TGTGCCAGCAGCGCCTTAGCGGGAGCTTCCTCCTACGAGCAGTACTTC. Translating gives CASSALAGASSYEQYF.

There are a few counts of this clone. The rearrangement links TRBV28 to TRBJ2-3, with 10 bases aligning to TRBD1. With V trimmed by 7 bases and J by 6 bases, 16 bases remained unmatched. CDR1 MDHEN and CDR2 SYDVKM come from the germline V gene. The CDR3 has 17 amino acids. This chain's CDR3 is CASIPPDRGPSSDTQYF. CDR3 bases: TGTGCCAGCATTCCACCAGACAGGGGGCCTTCGTCGGATACGCAGTATTTT. Based on the CDR3 plus reference TRBV28 and TRBJ2-3, the full variable domain is DVKVTQSSRYLVKRTGEKVFLECVQDMDHENMFWYRQDPGLGLRLIYFSYDVKMKEKGDIPEGYSVSREKKERFSLILESASTNQTSMYLCASIPPDRGPSSDTQYFGPGTRLTVL.

V gene TRBV6-1 combines with J gene TRBJ1-4, with D hard to call. The germline gives CDR1 MNHNS, CDR2 SASEGT. V shed 7 bases and J shed 0 bases, with 9 bases lying between them. The CDR3 extends over 14 amino acids. CDR3: CASTVSATNEKLFF. The CDR3 DNA reads TGTGCCAGCACCGTCAGTGCAACTAATGAAAAACTGTTTTTT.

Relative to its sample, this clone is medium-sized. CDR3 in DNA: TGTGCCAGCAGTTACTCGCCGAATCAGCCCCAGCATTTT. It specifies CASSYSPNQPQHF. J is TRBJ1-5 and V is TRBV6-5; no reliable D call. The CDR3 length is 13 residues. Between the trimmed V and J ends, which lost 0 bases and 4 bases, there was a span of 4 bases. Germline-derived CDR1 and CDR2 are MNHEY and SVGAGI.

This chain joins TRBV5-1 and TRBJ2-2, with 7 bases that match TRBD1. The V gene's germline CDR1 is SGHRS and CDR2 YFSETQ. The trim removed 4 bases at V and 5 bases at J, leaving 8 bases unmatched. The CDR3 extends over 15 amino acids. The CDR3 DNA reads as TGCGCCAGCAGCGCAGGGGGTTATGAAACCGGGGAGCTGTTTTTT. Residues: CASSAGGYETGELFF.

V usage is TRBV20-1 and J usage is TRBJ1-6; a weak D match, TRBD1 (5 bases). The germline gives CDR1 DFQATT, CDR2 SNEGSKA (reference sequence). The CDR3 totals 16 residues. The V end lost 3 bases, the J end lost 2 bases, and 14 bases lay between the germline ends. CDR3 amino acids: CSASIAPGAYNSPLHF. The CDR3 DNA is TGCAGTGCTAGTATTGCTCCGGGGGCCTATAATTCACCCCTCCACTTT.